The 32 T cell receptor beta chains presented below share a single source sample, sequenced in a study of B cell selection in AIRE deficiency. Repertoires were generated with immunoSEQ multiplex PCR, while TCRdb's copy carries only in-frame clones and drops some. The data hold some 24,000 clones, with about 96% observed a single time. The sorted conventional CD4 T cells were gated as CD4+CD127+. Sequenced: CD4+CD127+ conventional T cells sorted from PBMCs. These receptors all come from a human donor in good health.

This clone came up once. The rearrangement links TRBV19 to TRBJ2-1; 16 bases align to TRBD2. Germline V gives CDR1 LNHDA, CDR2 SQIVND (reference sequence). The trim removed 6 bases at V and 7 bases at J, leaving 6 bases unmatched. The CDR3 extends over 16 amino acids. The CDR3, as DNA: TGTGCCAGTAGGGCCCCGGGACTAGCGGGAGGGAATGAGCAGTTCTTC. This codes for CASRAPGLAGGNEQFF.

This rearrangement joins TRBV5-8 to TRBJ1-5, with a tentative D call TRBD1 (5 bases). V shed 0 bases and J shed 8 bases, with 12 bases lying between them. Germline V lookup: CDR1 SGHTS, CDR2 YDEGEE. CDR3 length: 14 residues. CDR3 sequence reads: CASSLVRGEKPQHF. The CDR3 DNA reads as TGTGCCAGCAGCTTGGTTCGGGGGGAGAAGCCCCAGCATTTT. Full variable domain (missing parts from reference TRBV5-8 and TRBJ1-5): EAGVTQSPTHLIKTRGQQATLRCSPISGHTSVYWYQQALGLGLQFLLWYDEGEERNRGNFPPRFSGRQFPNYSSELNVNALELEDSALYLCASSLVRGEKPQHFGDGTRLSIL.

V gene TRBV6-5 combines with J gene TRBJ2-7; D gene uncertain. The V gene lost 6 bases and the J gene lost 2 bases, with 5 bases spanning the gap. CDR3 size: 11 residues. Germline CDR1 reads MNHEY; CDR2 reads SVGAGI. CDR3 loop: CASRDAYEQYF. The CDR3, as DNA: TGTGCCAGCAGGGATGCCTACGAGCAGTACTTC.

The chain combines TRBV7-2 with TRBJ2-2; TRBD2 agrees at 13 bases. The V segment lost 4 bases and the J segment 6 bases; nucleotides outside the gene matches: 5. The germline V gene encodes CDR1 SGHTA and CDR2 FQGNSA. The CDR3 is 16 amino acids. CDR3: CASSSGLAGVSGELFF. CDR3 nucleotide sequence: TGTGCCAGCAGCTCCGGACTAGCGGGAGTTTCCGGGGAGCTGTTTTTT.

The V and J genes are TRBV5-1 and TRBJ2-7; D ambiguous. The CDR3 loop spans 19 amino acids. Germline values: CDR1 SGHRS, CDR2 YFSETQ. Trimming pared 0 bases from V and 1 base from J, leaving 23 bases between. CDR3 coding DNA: TGCGCCAGCAGCTTGGTAGGGCTTCTAGATCCCACCCGATCCTACGAGCAGTACTTC. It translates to CASSLVGLLDPTRSYEQYF.

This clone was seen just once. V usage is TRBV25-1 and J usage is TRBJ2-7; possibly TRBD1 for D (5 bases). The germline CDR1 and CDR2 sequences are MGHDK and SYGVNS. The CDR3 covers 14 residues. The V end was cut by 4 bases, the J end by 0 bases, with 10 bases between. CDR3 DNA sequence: TGTGCCAGCAGTGGGGGCGGAGCCTCCTACGAGCAGTACTTC. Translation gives CASSGGGASYEQYF.

CDR3 residues: CASSSYQGSGNTIYF. CDR3 nucleotides: TGTGCCAGCAGTTCGTACCAGGGATCTGGAAACACCATATATTTT. J is TRBJ1-3 and V is TRBV6-6, with D perhaps matching TRBD1 (5 bases). Deletions cut 4 bases from V and 1 base from J, with 11 bases between. Germline assignment: CDR1 MNHNY and CDR2 SVGAGI (reference sequence). This CDR3 spans 15 amino acids.

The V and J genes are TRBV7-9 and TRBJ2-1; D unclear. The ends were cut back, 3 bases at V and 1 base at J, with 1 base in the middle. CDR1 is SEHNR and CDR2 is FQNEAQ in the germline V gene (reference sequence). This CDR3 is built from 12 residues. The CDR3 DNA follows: TGTGCCAGCAGCTTGTCCTACAATGAGCAGTTCTTC. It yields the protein CASSLSYNEQFF.

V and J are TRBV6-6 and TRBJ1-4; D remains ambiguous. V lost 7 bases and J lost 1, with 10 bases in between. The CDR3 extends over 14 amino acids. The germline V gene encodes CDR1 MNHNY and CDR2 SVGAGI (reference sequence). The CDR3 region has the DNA TGTGCCAGCAACTCATACGGAACTAATGAAAAACTGTTTTTT. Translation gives CASNSYGTNEKLFF.

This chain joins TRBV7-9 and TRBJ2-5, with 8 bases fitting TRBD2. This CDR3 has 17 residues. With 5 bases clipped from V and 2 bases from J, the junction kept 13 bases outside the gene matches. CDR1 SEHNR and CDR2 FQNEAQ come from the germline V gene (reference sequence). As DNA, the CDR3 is TGTGCCAGCAGCCGGCTTGGTAATAGCGGGAATCAAGAGACCCAGTACTTC. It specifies CASSRLGNSGNQETQYF.

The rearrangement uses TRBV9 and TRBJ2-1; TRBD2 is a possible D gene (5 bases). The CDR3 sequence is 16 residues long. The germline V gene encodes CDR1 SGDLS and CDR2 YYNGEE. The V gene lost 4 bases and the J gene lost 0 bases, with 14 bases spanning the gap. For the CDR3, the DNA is TGTGCCAGCAGCCCCCTTAGCGTGAGCTCCTACAATGAGCAGTTCTTC. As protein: CASSPLSVSSYNEQFF.

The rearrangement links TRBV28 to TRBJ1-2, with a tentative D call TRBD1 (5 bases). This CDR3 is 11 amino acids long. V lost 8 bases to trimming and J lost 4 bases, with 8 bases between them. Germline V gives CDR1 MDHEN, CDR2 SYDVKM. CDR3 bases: TGTGCCAGCCAGGGAGGCTATGGCTACACCTTC. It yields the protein CASQGGYGYTF.

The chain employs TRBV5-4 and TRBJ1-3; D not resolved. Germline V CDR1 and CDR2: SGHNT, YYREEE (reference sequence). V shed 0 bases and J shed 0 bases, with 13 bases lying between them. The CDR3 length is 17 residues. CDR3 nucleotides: TGTGCCAGCAGCTTGGATGCCGTCAGGAACTCTGGAAACACCATATATTTT. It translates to CASSLDAVRNSGNTIYF.

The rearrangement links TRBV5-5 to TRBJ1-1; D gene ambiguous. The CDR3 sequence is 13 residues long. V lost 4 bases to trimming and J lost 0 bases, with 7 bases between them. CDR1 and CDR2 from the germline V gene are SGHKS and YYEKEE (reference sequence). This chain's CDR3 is CASSTTMNTEAFF. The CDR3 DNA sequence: TGTGCCAGCAGCACTACCATGAACACTGAAGCTTTCTTT.

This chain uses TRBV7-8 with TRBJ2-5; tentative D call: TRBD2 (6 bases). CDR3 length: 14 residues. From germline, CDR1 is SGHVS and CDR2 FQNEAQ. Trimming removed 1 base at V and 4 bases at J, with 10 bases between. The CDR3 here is CASSLVPGAETQYF. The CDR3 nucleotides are TGTGCCAGCAGCTTAGTTCCGGGAGCAGAGACCCAGTACTTC.

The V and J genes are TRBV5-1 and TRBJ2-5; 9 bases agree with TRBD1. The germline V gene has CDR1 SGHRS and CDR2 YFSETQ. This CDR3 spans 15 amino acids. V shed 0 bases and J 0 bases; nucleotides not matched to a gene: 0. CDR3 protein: CASSLGDRDQETQYF. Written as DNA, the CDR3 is TGCGCCAGCAGCTTGGGGGACAGGGACCAAGAGACCCAGTACTTC.

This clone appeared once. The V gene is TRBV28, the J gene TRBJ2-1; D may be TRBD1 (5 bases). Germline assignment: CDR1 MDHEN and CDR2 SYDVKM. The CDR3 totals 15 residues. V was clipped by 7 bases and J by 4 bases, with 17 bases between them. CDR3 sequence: CASTLRQLGYNEQFF. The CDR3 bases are TGTGCCAGCACCCTCAGACAGTTAGGGTACAATGAGCAGTTCTTC.

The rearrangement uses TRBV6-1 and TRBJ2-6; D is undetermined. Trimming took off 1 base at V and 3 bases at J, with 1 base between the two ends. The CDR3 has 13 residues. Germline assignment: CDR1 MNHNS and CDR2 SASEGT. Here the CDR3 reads CASSEGGANVLTF. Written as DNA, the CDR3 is TGTGCCAGCAGTGAAGGTGGGGCCAACGTCCTGACTTTC.

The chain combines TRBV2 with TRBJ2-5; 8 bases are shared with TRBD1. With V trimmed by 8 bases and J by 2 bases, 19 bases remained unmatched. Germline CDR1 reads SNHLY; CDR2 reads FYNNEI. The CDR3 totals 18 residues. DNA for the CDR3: TGTGCCAGCGATGGAGGACAGGGTGTTTCGAAGGGTCAAGAGACCCAGTACTTC. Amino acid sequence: CASDGGQGVSKGQETQYF.

Written as DNA, the CDR3 is TGTGCCAGAAGTCCGACTGCATTGGGAAATGAAAAACTGTTTTTT. Residues: CARSPTALGNEKLFF. The rearrangement joins TRBV5-3 to TRBJ1-4; D call uncertain. TRBV5-3 is classed as an ORF, of uncertain function. The CDR3 is 15 residues long. Trimming took 5 bases from V and 5 from J, leaving 16 bases between them.

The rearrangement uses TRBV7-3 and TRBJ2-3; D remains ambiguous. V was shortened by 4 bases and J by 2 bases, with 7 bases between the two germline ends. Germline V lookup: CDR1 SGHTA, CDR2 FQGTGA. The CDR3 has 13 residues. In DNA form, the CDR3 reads TGTGCCAGCAGCTCTTATGTCACAGATACGCAGTATTTT. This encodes CASSSYVTDTQYF.

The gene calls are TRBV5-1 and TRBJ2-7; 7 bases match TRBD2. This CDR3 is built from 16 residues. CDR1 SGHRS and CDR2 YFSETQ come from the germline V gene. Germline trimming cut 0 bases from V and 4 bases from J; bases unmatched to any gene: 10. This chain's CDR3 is CASSLGRERFGYEQYF. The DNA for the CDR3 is TGCGCCAGCAGCTTGGGGCGGGAGCGGTTCGGGTACGAGCAGTACTTC. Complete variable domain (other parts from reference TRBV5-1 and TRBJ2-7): KAGVTQTPRYLIKTRGQQVTLSCSPISGHRSVSWYQQTPGQGLQFLFEYFSETQRNKGNFPGRFSGRQFSNSRSEMNVSTLELGDSALYLCASSLGRERFGYEQYFGPGTRLTVT.

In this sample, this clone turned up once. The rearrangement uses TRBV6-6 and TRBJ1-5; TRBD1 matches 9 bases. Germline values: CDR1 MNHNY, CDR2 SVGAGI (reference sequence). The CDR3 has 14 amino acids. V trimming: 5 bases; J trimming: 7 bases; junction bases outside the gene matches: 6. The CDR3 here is CASSRTGALQPQHF. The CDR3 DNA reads TGTGCCAGCAGTCGGACAGGGGCTCTCCAGCCCCAGCATTTT.

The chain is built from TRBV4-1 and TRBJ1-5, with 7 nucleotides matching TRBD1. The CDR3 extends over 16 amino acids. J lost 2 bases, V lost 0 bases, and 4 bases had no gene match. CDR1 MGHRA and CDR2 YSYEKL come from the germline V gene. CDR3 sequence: CASSQDSGGGNQPQHF. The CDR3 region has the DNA TGCGCCAGCAGCCAAGACTCAGGGGGGGGCAATCAGCCCCAGCATTTT.

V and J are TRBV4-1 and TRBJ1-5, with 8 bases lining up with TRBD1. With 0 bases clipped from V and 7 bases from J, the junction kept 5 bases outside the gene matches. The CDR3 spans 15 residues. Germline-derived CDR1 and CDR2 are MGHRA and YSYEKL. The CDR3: CASSQEVTGEQPQHF. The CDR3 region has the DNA TGCGCCAGCAGCCAAGAGGTGACAGGGGAGCAGCCCCAGCATTTT.

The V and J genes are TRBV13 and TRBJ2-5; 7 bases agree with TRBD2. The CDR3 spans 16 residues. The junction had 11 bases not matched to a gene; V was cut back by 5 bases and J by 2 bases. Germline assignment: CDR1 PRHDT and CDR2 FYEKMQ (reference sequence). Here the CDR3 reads CASSLRGVSLQETQYF. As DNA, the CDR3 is TGTGCCAGCAGCCTTCGGGGGGTTTCCCTTCAAGAGACCCAGTACTTC.

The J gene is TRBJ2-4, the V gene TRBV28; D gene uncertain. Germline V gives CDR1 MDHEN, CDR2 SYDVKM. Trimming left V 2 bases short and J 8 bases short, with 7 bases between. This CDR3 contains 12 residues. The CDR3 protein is CASSLEGYIQYF. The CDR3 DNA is TGTGCCAGCAGTTTAGAAGGATACATTCAGTACTTC.

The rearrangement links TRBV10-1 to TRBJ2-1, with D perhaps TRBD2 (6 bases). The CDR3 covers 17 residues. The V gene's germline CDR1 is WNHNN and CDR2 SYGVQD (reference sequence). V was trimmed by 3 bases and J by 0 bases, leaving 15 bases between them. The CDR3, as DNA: TGCGCCAGCAGTGACCGGAGGGACCTGAGCTCCTACAATGAGCAGTTCTTC. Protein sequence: CASSDRRDLSSYNEQFF.

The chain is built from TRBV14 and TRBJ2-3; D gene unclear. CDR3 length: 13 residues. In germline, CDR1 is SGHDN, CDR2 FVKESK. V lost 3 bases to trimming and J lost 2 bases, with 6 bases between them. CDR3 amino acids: CASSQMNTDTQYF. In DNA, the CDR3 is TGTGCCAGCAGCCAGATGAACACAGATACGCAGTATTTT.

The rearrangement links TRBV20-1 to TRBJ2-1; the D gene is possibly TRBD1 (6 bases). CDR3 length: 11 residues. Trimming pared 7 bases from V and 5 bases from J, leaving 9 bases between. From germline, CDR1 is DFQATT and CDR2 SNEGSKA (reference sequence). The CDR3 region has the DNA TGCAGTGAAGGGGGAGACAATGAGCAGTTCTTC. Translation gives CSEGGDNEQFF.

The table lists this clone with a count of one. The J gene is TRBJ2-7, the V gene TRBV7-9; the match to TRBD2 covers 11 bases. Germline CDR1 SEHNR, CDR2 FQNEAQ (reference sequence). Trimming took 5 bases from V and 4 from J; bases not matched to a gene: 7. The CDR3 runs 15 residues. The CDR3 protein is CASSRLAGGTYEQYF. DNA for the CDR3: TGTGCCAGCAGCCGATTAGCGGGAGGGACTTACGAGCAGTACTTC. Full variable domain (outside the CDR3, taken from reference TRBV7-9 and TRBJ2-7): DTGVSQNPRHKITKRGQNVTFRCDPISEHNRLYWYRQTLGQGPEFLTYFQNEAQLEKSRLLSDRFSAERPKGSFSTLEIQRTEQGDSAMYLCASSRLAGGTYEQYFGPGTRLTVT.

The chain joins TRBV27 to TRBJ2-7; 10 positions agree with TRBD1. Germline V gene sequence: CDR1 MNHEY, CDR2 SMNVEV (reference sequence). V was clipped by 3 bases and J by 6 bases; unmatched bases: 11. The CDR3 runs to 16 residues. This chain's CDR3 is CASSFLRDRGYSEQYF. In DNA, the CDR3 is TGTGCCAGCAGTTTCCTCCGGGACAGGGGATACAGCGAGCAGTACTTC.